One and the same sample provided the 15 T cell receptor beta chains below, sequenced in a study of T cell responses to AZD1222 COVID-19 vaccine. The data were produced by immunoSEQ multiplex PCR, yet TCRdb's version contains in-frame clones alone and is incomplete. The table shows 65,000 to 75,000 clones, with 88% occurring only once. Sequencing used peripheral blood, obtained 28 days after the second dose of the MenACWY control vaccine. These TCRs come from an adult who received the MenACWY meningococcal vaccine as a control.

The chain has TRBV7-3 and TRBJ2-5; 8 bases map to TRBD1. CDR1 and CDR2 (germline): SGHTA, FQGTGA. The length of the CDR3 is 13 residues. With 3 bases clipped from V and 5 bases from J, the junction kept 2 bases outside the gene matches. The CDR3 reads CASSLTGAETQYF. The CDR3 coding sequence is TGTGCCAGCAGCTTGACAGGGGCGGAGACCCAGTACTTC. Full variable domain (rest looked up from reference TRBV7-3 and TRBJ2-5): GAGVSQTPSNKVTEKGKYVELRCDPISGHTALYWYRQSLGQGPEFLIYFQGTGAADDSGLPNDRFFAVRPEGSVSTLKIQRTERGDSAVYLCASSLTGAETQYFGPGTRLLVL.

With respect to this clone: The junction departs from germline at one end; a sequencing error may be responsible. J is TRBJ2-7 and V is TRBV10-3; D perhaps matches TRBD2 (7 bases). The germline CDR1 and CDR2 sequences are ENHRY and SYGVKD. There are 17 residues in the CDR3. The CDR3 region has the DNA TGTGCCATCAGTGCTGGAGGGGGTCTAGCGGAATCCTCCGAGCAGTACTTC. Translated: CAISAGGGLAESSEQYF.

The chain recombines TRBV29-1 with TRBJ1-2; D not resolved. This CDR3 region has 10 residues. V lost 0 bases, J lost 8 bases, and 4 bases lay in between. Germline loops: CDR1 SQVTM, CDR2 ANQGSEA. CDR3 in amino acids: CSVEETGYTF. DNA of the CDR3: TGCAGCGTTGAAGAGACCGGCTACACCTTC.

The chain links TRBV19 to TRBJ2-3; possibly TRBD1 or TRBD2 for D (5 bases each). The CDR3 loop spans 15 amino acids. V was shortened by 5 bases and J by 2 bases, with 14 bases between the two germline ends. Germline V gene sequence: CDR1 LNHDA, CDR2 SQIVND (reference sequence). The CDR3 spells CASSQTRGPTDTQYF. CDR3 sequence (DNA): TGTGCCAGTAGTCAAACTAGGGGACCCACAGATACGCAGTATTTT.

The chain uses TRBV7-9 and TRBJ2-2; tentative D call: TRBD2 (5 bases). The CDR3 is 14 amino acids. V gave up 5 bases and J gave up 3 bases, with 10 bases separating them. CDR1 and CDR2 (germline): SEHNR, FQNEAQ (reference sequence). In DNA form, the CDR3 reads TGTGCCAGCAGCGAGAGAGGGTACACCGGGGAGCTGTTTTTT. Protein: CASSERGYTGELFF.

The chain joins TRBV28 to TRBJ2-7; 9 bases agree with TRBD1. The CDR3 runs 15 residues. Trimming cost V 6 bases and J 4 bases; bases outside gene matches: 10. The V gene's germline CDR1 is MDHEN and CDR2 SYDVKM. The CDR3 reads CASSSTGTGIYEQYF. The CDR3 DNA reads TGTGCCAGCAGCTCAACCGGGACAGGGATATACGAGCAGTACTTC.

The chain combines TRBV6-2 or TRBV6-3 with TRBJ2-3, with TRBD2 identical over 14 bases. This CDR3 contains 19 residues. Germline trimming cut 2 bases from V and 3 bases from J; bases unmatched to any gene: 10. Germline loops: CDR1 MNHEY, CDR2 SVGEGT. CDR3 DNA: TGTGCCAGCAGTTACCGAAGCGCCGGACTAGCGGGGGGTACAGATACGCAGTATTTT. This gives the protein CASSYRSAGLAGGTDTQYF.

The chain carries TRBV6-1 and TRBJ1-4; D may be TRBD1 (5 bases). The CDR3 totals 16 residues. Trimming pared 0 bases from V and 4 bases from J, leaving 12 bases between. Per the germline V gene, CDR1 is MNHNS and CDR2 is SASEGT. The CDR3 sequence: CASSEAPDRLNEKLFF. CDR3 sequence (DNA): TGTGCCAGCAGTGAAGCGCCCGACAGACTTAATGAAAAACTGTTTTTT.

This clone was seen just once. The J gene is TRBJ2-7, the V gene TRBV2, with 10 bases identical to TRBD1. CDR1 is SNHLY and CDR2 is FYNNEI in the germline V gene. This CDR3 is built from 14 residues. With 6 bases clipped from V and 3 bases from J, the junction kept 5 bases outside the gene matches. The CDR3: CASSAGTGVYEQYF. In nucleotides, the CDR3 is TGTGCCAGCAGCGCCGGGACAGGGGTCTACGAGCAGTACTTC.

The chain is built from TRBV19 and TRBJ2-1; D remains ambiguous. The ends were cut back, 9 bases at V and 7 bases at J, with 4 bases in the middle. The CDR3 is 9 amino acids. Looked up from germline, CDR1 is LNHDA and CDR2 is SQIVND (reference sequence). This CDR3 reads CARINEQFF. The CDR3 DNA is TGTGCCAGAATAAATGAGCAGTTCTTC.

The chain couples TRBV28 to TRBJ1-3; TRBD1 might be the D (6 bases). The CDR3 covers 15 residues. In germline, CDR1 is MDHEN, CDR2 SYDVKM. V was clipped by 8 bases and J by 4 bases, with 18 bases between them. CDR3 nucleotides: TGTGCCAGCTCCATCGCGGGGGGCACGGGAAACACCATATATTTT. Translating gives CASSIAGGTGNTIYF.

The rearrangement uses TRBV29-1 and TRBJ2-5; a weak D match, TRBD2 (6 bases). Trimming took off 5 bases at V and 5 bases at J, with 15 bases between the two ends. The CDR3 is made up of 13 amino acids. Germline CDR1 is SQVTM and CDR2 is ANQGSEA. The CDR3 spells CSVRDSAPETQYF. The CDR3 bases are TGCAGCGTTCGGGACTCCGCCCCGGAGACCCAGTACTTC.

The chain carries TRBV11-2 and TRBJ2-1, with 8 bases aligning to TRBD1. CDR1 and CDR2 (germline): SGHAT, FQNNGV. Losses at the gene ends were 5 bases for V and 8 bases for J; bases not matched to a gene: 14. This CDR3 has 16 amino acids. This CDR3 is CASSPTPLTGVDEQFF. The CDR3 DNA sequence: TGTGCCAGCAGCCCCACTCCCTTGACAGGGGTTGATGAGCAGTTCTTC. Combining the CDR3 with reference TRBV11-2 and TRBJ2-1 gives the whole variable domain EAGVAQSPRYKIIEKRQSVAFWCNPISGHATLYWYQQILGQGPKLLIQFQNNGVVDDSQLPKDRFSAERLKGVDSTLKIQPAKLEDSAVYLCASSPTPLTGVDEQFFGPGTRLTVL.

The CDR3, as DNA: TGCGCCAGCAGTGCGCGATTGGGACTAGCGGAGGGCAATGAGCAGTTCTTC. Encoded protein: CASSARLGLAEGNEQFF. The chain couples TRBV10-1 to TRBJ2-1, with 11 bases fitting TRBD2. The trim removed 4 bases at V and 6 bases at J, leaving 11 bases unmatched. CDR1 and CDR2 (germline): WNHNN, SYGVQD (reference sequence). This CDR3 contains 17 residues.

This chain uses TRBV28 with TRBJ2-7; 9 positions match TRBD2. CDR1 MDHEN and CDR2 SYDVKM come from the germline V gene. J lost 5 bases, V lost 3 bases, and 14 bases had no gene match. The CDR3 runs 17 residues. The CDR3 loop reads CASSLWQTIAGVDEQYF. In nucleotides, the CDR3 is TGTGCCAGCAGTTTGTGGCAGACTATAGCGGGAGTCGACGAGCAGTACTTC.